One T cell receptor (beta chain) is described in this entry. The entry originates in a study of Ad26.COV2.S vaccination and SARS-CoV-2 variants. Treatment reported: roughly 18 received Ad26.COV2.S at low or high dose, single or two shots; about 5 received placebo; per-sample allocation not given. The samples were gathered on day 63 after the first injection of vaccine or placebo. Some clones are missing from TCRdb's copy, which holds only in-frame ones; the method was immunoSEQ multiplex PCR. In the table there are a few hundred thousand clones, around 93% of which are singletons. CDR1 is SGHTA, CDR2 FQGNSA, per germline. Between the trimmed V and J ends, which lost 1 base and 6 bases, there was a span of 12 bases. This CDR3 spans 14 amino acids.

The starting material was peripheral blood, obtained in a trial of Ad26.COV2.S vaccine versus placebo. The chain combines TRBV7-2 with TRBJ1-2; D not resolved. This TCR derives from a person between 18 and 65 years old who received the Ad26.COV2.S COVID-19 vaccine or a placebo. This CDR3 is CASSLGVGGDGYTF. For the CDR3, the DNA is TGTGCCAGCAGCTTAGGCGTGGGCGGCGATGGCTACACCTTC.